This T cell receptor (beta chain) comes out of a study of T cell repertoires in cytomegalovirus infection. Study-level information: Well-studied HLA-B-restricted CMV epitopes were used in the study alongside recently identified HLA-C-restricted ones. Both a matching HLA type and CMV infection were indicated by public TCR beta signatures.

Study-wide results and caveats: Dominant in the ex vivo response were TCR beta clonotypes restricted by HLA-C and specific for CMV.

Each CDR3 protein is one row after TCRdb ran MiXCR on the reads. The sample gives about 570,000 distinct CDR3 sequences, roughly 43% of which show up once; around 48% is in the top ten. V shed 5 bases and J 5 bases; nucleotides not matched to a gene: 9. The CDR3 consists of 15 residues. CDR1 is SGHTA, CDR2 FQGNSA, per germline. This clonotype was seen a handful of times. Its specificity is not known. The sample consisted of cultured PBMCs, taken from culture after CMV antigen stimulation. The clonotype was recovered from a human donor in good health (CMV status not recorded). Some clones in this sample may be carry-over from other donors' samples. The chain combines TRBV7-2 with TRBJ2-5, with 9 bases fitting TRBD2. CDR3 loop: CASSDGGRGGETQYF. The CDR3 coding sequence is TGTGCCAGCAGCGACGGAGGGCGGGGGGGTGAGACCCAGTACTTC.